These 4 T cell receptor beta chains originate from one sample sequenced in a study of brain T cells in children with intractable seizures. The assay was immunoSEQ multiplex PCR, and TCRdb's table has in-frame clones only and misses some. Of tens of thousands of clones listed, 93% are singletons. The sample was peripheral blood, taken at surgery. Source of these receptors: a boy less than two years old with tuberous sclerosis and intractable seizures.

CDR3 in amino acids: CASSPGLAPNTGELFF. The DNA of the CDR3 is TGTGCCAGCAGCCCGGGACTAGCGCCGAACACCGGGGAGCTGTTTTTT. V and J are TRBV4-2 and TRBJ2-2, with 10 bases fitting TRBD2. Losses at the gene ends were 4 bases for V and 0 bases for J; bases not matched to a gene: 2. The CDR3 spans 16 residues. Germline V gives CDR1 LGHNA, CDR2 YNFKEQ.

The CDR3 protein is CAWTSGNTGELFF. The CDR3 nucleotides read TGTGCCTGGACTAGCGGGAACACCGGGGAGCTGTTTTTT. The chain joins TRBV30 to TRBJ2-2, with 7 nucleotides matching TRBD2. The V segment lost 4 bases and the J segment 1 base; nucleotides outside the gene matches: 0. CDR3 size: 13 residues. The germline gives CDR1 GTSNPN, CDR2 SVGIG (reference sequence).

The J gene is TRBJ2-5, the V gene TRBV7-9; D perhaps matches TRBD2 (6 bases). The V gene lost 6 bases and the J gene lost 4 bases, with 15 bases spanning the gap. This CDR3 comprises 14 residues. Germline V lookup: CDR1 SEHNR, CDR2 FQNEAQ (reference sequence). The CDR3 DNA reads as TGTGCCAGCAGGACACTGATGGGAGGAGAGACCCAGTACTTC. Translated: CASRTLMGGETQYF.

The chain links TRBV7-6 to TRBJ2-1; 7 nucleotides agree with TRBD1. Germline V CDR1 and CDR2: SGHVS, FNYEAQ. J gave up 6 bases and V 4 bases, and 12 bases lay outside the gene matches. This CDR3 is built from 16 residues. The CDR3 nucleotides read TGTGCCAGCAGCTCACCCACAGGGGAACGAAGCAATGAGCAGTTCTTC. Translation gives CASSSPTGERSNEQFF.